The present T cell receptor beta chain was sequenced within a study of T cells in Graves' hyperthyroidism and ophthalmopathy. Trimming took 2 bases from V and 8 from J, leaving 13 bases between them. The germline V gene encodes CDR1 MNHEY and CDR2 SVGEGT. This CDR3 has 14 amino acids. What was amplified from RNA transcripts were TCR beta CDR3 regions. Initially, a first-round RT-PCR of the TCR CDR3 employed the HTBI primer set. TCRdb called the multiplex PCR reads again in MiXCR, with one record for every CDR3 protein. This sample has hundreds of thousands of distinct CDR3 sequences, with around 15% found just once. Patients counted as stable if ophthalmopathy did not develop within 18 months. In patients aged 18 to 65, hyperthyroidism was newly diagnosed, with duration under 2 months. Exclusion criteria comprised uncontrolled infection, other autoimmune disease, pregnancy or lactation.

This chain connects TRBV6-2 or TRBV6-3 to TRBJ2-1, with D hard to call. Sequenced: blood. This clonotype originated in a woman aged 18-30 years with Graves' hyperthyroidism. CDR3 in DNA: TGTGCCAGCAGTTACGTGTCGACTGAGGATGAGCAGTTCTTC. Amino acids: CASSYVSTEDEQFF.